Listed here are 9 T cell receptor beta chains from one sample, sequenced in a study of T cell changes during pregnancy in multiple sclerosis. TCRdb's copy holds only in-frame clones and misses some; the assay was immunoSEQ multiplex PCR. The table records about 100,000 clones, over 75% of them present only once. The source material was peripheral blood, sampled in the second trimester of pregnancy. All receptors derive from a female donor in good health, enrolled as a control in a pregnancy study.

This chain links TRBV5-1 with TRBJ1-2; a possible D gene is TRBD1 (6 bases). Between the trimmed V and J ends, which lost 4 bases and 2 bases, there was a span of 15 bases. Germline CDR1 is SGHRS and CDR2 is YFSETQ. This CDR3 has 15 amino acids. CDR3 sequence (DNA): TGCGCCAGCAGCCTCACCGGGACACGCAACTATGGCTACACCTTC. Its translation is CASSLTGTRNYGYTF.

J is TRBJ1-3 and V is TRBV19; 11 bases match TRBD1. The CDR3 sequence is 15 residues long. The germline V gene encodes CDR1 LNHDA and CDR2 SQIVND (reference sequence). V lost 6 bases and J lost 2; bases outside the gene matches: 3. As DNA, the CDR3 is TGTGCCAGTAGCCCGGACAGGGGGCCTGGAAACACCATATATTTT. As protein: CASSPDRGPGNTIYF.

This clone was detected only once. The chain recombines TRBV7-9 with TRBJ1-2; 9 bases fit TRBD1. Trimming at V came to 5 bases and at J to 4 bases, leaving 11 bases not matched to a gene. The germline CDR1 and CDR2 sequences are SEHNR and FQNEAQ (reference sequence). The CDR3 loop spans 16 amino acids. The DNA of the CDR3 is TGTGCCAGCAGCCTCGGGTGGACAGGGGACATCTATGGCTACACCTTC. It translates to CASSLGWTGDIYGYTF.

The chain uses TRBV7-2 and TRBJ2-7; 13 bases fit TRBD2. The ends lost 6 bases at V and 3 bases at J; junction bases unmatched: 17. Germline V gene lookup returns CDR1 SGHTA and CDR2 FQGNSA. This CDR3 is 19 amino acids long. The CDR3 nucleotides read TGTGCCAGCAGATCTAATATCGGACTAGCGGGAGAGTCCCACTACGAGCAGTACTTC. Protein: CASRSNIGLAGESHYEQYF.

V is TRBV5-4 and J is TRBJ2-1; TRBD1 matches at 12 bases. The V segment lost 2 bases and the J segment 7 bases; nucleotides outside the gene matches: 7. CDR1 SGHNT and CDR2 YYREEE come from the germline V gene (reference sequence). The CDR3 has 16 amino acids. The CDR3 protein is CASSFAGTGGRNEQFF. The CDR3 DNA sequence: TGTGCCAGCAGCTTTGCTGGGACAGGGGGCAGGAATGAGCAGTTCTTC. The complete variable domain, with remaining parts taken from reference TRBV5-4 and TRBJ2-1, reads ETGVTQSPTHLIKTRGQQVTLRCSSQSGHNTVSWYQQALGQGPQFIFQYYREEENGRGNFPPRFSGLQFPNYSSELNVNALELDDSALYLCASSFAGTGGRNEQFFGPGTRLTVL.

This chain connects TRBV5-1 to TRBJ2-5; 9 bases fit TRBD2. From germline, CDR1 is SGHRS and CDR2 YFSETQ. V gave up 4 bases and J gave up 3 bases; unmatched junction bases: 7. The CDR3 loop spans 15 amino acids. The CDR3 sequence: CASSGGASGEETQYF. CDR3 sequence (DNA): TGCGCCAGCAGCGGCGGCGCTAGCGGGGAAGAGACCCAGTACTTC.

There are a few counts of this clone. This chain uses TRBV19 with TRBJ1-1; D perhaps matches TRBD1 (6 bases). The CDR3 runs to 14 residues. V lost 3 bases to trimming and J lost 2 bases, with 10 bases between them. CDR1 is LNHDA and CDR2 is SQIVND in the germline V gene (reference sequence). CDR3 amino acids: CASSIGRGNTEAFF. In nucleotides, the CDR3 is TGTGCCAGTAGTATCGGCAGGGGAAACACTGAAGCTTTCTTT.

This chain connects TRBV13 to TRBJ1-6, with D possibly being TRBD1 (6 bases). CDR1 and CDR2 from the germline V gene are PRHDT and FYEKMQ (reference sequence). V lost 0 bases to trimming and J lost 6 bases, with 9 bases between them. This CDR3 comprises 15 residues. The CDR3 DNA reads TGTGCCAGCAGCTTAGGGCAGGGGTCTAATTCACCCCTCCACTTT. Its protein is CASSLGQGSNSPLHF.

The chain uses TRBV30 and TRBJ2-2; possible D gene TRBD2, 6 bases. Trimming removed 3 bases at V and 4 bases at J, with 12 bases between. CDR3 size: 14 residues. Germline CDR1 reads GTSNPN; CDR2 reads SVGIG (reference sequence). The CDR3 sequence is CAWREGSATGELFF. CDR3 nucleotide sequence: TGTGCCTGGAGGGAGGGAAGTGCCACCGGGGAGCTGTTTTTT.